The present T cell receptor beta chain was sequenced within a study of blood T cells in healthy people across ages. The CDR3 sequence is 13 residues long. The V and J ends lost 2 bases and 4 bases respectively, with 11 bases between them. Per germline, CDR1 GTSNPN and CDR2 SVGIG (reference sequence). The second PCR ran about 6 to 11 cycles with a sample-barcoded 5' primer and J-beta primers. Paired-end reads containing CDR3 totaled no fewer than 2.5 million for each sample. TCRdb passed the 5' RACE reads through MiXCR, listing each CDR3 protein once. The table includes approximately 780,000 distinct CDR3 sequences, roughly 26% detected once. The same data also went into a second study, on T cells of mothers and their children. This second study says: In both related and unrelated pairs, TCR recombination output is shaped similarly by thymic selection. Biologically related mothers and children overlapped slightly more than unrelated pairs, a non-significant difference. T cell clones that were persistent and microchimeric went undetected.

The TCR originated in a boy aged 10-17 years in good health. J is TRBJ2-5 and V is TRBV30, with D tentatively TRBD2 (5 bases). The specimen sequenced was blood. The CDR3 DNA sequence: TGTGCCTGGAGTCGGAGGATTAGAGAGACCCAGTACTTC. Translated, it gives CAWSRRIRETQYF.